The TCR beta chain under discussion was sequenced for a study of cytomegalovirus exposure and HLA in healthy donors. Study-wide points: A later analysis linked a missense DCLRE1C variant to TCR beta V- and J-gene trimming. Overall, approximately 150 TCR beta chains were annotated as cytomegalovirus-associated. Some V segments could not be told apart, so they were left out, TRBV6-2 and TRBV6-3 among them. A later look showed TCR association rates differing by HLA locus, highest for DRB1 and lowest for HLA-C.

About this clone itself: Its specificity is unknown.

V dropped 5 bases and J dropped 8; count of bases not matched to a gene: 10. The CDR3 totals 14 residues. CDR1 is SEHNR, CDR2 FQNEAQ, per germline (reference sequence). The PCR ran on 60 Vbeta and 13 Jbeta primers. Using immunoSEQ multiplex PCR, the repertoire was profiled, and TCRdb retains in-frame clones only, with some absent. Found here are about 140,000 clones, roughly four fifths of them singletons; the top ten hold approximately 1.5%. The V and J genes are TRBV7-9 and TRBJ1-2, with 8 nucleotides matching TRBD1. The sample was PBMCs. This receptor was obtained from a man younger than 45 in good health and CMV-seropositive. This CDR3 is CASSPDRGWEGYTF. The CDR3 DNA is TGTGCCAGCAGCCCCGACAGGGGTTGGGAAGGCTACACCTTC.